The present entry profiles one T cell receptor (beta chain) with its context. These data come from a study of blood T cell repertoires in COVID-19. Data came from immunoSEQ multiplex PCR; TCRdb stores just in-frame clones and leaves some out. The table includes about 170,000 clones, less than 85% detected once. The CDR3 length is 19 residues. Trimming removed 5 bases from V and 2 bases from J; junction bases left unmatched: 10. Germline V gene lookup returns CDR1 SEHNR and CDR2 FQNEAQ (reference sequence). The V and J genes are TRBV7-9 and TRBJ2-2, with 14 bases lining up with TRBD2. The source of this sequence is a woman in her 40s with COVID-19, enrolled during active disease. Specimen: peripheral blood. CDR3 nucleotides: TGTGCCAGCAGCCCACGACTAGCGGGGGGGGCCAGTAACACCGGGGAGCTGTTTTTT. This sequence encodes CASSPRLAGGASNTGELFF.